These T cell receptor beta chains were read from a single sample in a study of tumor-infiltrating lymphocytes in primary liver carcinoma. TCRdb re-called the multiplex PCR reads with MiXCR, one entry per CDR3 protein. The sample holds about 74,000 distinct CDR3 sequences, about 70% seen once. Sequenced sample: liver tumor tissue from sampling region 4. The source is a man aged 40-50 years with primary liver carcinoma and hepatitis B virus infection. Both conserved end residues are part of each CDR3. Each record gives: D gene, V gene, clone size, J gene, CDR3 length, CDR3 DNA, CDR3 protein. A D gene is named only where the DNA matches it firmly. The size of a clone is reported for some rows only, either as once, few or many, or as a class for expanded clones.

d_call: -; v_call: TRBV28; clone_size: -; j_call: TRBJ2-5; cdr3_length: 17; cdr3_nt: TGTGCCAGCAGTGCACGTAGGCGGGCGAGCGCGGGGGAGACCCAGTACTTC; cdr3_aa: CASSARRRASAGETQYF
d_call: TRBD1; v_call: TRBV11-2; clone_size: -; j_call: TRBJ2-2; cdr3_length: 17; cdr3_nt: TGTGCCAGCAGCTTTAATCGGGACAGGGTCGGCACCGGGGAGATGTATTTT; cdr3_aa: CASSFNRDRVGTGEMYF
d_call: TRBD1; v_call: TRBV5-4; clone_size: -; j_call: TRBJ2-3; cdr3_length: 16; cdr3_nt: TGTGCCAGCAGCTCGGACGGGGCGGACAGGCCAGATACGCAGTATTTT; cdr3_aa: CASSSDGADRPDTQYF
d_call: TRBD1; v_call: TRBV10-3; clone_size: -; j_call: TRBJ2-7; cdr3_length: 16; cdr3_nt: TGTGCCATCAGTGATACCGGGACAGGGGGCAAATATGAGCAGCACTTC; cdr3_aa: CAISDTGTGGKYEQHF
d_call: -; v_call: TRBV12-3/TRBV12-4; clone_size: many; j_call: TRBJ2-3; cdr3_length: 14; cdr3_nt: TGTGCCAGCAGTTTACAGGACGGCACAGATACGCAGTATTTT; cdr3_aa: CASSLQDGTDTQYF
d_call: -; v_call: TRBV6-1; clone_size: few; j_call: TRBJ2-3; cdr3_length: 13; cdr3_nt: TGTGCCAGCAGTGAAACTTACAGGGATACGCGGTATTTT; cdr3_aa: CASSETYRDTRYF
d_call: TRBD2; v_call: TRBV11-2; clone_size: -; j_call: TRBJ2-1; cdr3_length: 16; cdr3_nt: TGTGCCAGCAGCTCACGTCCCAGCGGGAGGATCTATGAGCAGTCCTTC; cdr3_aa: CASSSRPSGRIYEQSF
d_call: -; v_call: TRBV6-2/TRBV6-3; clone_size: -; j_call: TRBJ2-3; cdr3_length: 17; cdr3_nt: TGTGGCAGCAACACGAGGGATTCCCGGGACGGCACAGATACGCAGTATTTC; cdr3_aa: CGSNTRDSRDGTDTQYF
d_call: TRBD2; v_call: TRBV9; clone_size: few; j_call: TRBJ2-1; cdr3_length: 16; cdr3_nt: TGTGCCAGCAGCGTAAGCGGGAGGACCTTCTACAATGAGCAGTTCTTC; cdr3_aa: CASSVSGRTFYNEQFF
d_call: -; v_call: TRBV6-6; clone_size: -; j_call: TRBJ2-3; cdr3_length: 12; cdr3_nt: TGTGCCAGCAGTACGGACGGCCCGACGCAGTATTTT; cdr3_aa: CASSTDGPTQYF
d_call: TRBD2; v_call: TRBV6-1; clone_size: -; j_call: TRBJ2-7; cdr3_length: 15; cdr3_nt: TGTACCAACAGTGAACCTGCGGTGGGGGGGTACGAGCAGTACTTC; cdr3_aa: CTNSEPAVGGYEQYF
d_call: TRBD2; v_call: TRBV4-1; clone_size: -; j_call: TRBJ2-3; cdr3_length: 16; cdr3_nt: TGCGCCAGCAGCCTTCGACTAGCGCTACCCACAGATGCGCAGTATTTT; cdr3_aa: CASSLRLALPTDAQYF
d_call: -; v_call: TRBV6-5; clone_size: -; j_call: TRBJ2-7; cdr3_length: 14; cdr3_nt: TGTGCCAGCAGAACAAACGGGGGTGTCCACGAGCAGTACTTC; cdr3_aa: CASRTNGGVHEQYF
d_call: -; v_call: TRBV10-2; clone_size: -; j_call: TRBJ2-5; cdr3_length: 15; cdr3_nt: TGCACCAGCAGTGAGTCGGAAAGGGGGGGTGAGACCCAGTACTTC; cdr3_aa: CTSSESERGGETQYF
d_call: -; v_call: TRBV6-1; clone_size: -; j_call: TRBJ2-1; cdr3_length: 15; cdr3_nt: TGTGCCAGCAGTGGTTTTGGGCCATTTAACAATGAGCAATTCTTC; cdr3_aa: CASSGFGPFNNEQFF
d_call: -; v_call: TRBV11-1; clone_size: -; j_call: TRBJ2-7; cdr3_length: 12; cdr3_nt: TGTGCCAGCAGCTTAGCATGGACAAAACAATACTTC; cdr3_aa: CASSLAWTKQYF
d_call: TRBD2; v_call: TRBV11-2; clone_size: -; j_call: TRBJ2-3; cdr3_length: 18; cdr3_nt: TGTGCCAGCAGCTTGACTATTAGCGGGAGGGCGGGGCGAGATACGCGGTATTTT; cdr3_aa: CASSLTISGRAGRDTRYF
d_call: TRBD1; v_call: TRBV12-3/TRBV12-4; clone_size: -; j_call: TRBJ2-2; cdr3_length: 15; cdr3_nt: TGCTCCAGTAGTTTAGGACAGGGTGCGACCGGGGAGCTGTTTTTT; cdr3_aa: CSSSLGQGATGELFF
d_call: -; v_call: TRBV6-1; clone_size: -; j_call: TRBJ2-7; cdr3_length: 15; cdr3_nt: TGTGCCAGCAGTGGCAATCTCTTAAGCTCCTTCGAGCAGTACTTC; cdr3_aa: CASSGNLLSSFEQYF
d_call: -; v_call: TRBV11-2; clone_size: -; j_call: TRBJ2-7; cdr3_length: 15; cdr3_nt: TGTGCCACCACGCGACAGGTGACGTTCTCCTACGAGCAGTACTTC; cdr3_aa: CATTRQVTFSYEQYF
d_call: -; v_call: TRBV19; clone_size: -; j_call: TRBJ2-3; cdr3_length: 15; cdr3_nt: TGTGGCAGTAGCCGATTCGGTACCACTACAGATACGCAGTATTTT; cdr3_aa: CGSSRFGTTTDTQYF
d_call: -; v_call: TRBV29-1; clone_size: -; j_call: TRBJ2-1; cdr3_length: 15; cdr3_nt: TGCAGCGTGGGGTCTCCTTCCAGCTCCTACGATGAGGAGTTCTTC; cdr3_aa: CSVGSPSSSYDEEFF
d_call: -; v_call: TRBV7-3; clone_size: -; j_call: TRBJ2-7; cdr3_length: 14; cdr3_nt: TGTGCCAGCAGCTTAGGGCCCCGTCTAGGAGAGCAGTACTTC; cdr3_aa: CASSLGPRLGEQYF
d_call: -; v_call: TRBV12-3/TRBV12-4; clone_size: -; j_call: TRBJ1-1; cdr3_length: 14; cdr3_nt: TGTGCCAGCAGTCACCAACAGGGCAGCACTGAAGCTTTCTTT; cdr3_aa: CASSHQQGSTEAFF
d_call: -; v_call: TRBV11-2; clone_size: few; j_call: TRBJ2-7; cdr3_length: 14; cdr3_nt: TGTGCCAGTAGCTTTGTAGGGTTGTACTACGAGCAGTACTTC; cdr3_aa: CASSFVGLYYEQYF
d_call: -; v_call: TRBV14; clone_size: -; j_call: TRBJ2-5; cdr3_length: 17; cdr3_nt: TGTGCCAGCAGCCAAGACCACGACCCGGAGTTCCAAGAGACCCATTACTTC; cdr3_aa: CASSQDHDPEFQETHYF
d_call: -; v_call: TRBV11-2; clone_size: once; j_call: TRBJ2-7; cdr3_length: 13; cdr3_nt: TGTGCCAGCTTAACAACACCAATATACGAGCAGTACTTC; cdr3_aa: CASLTTPIYEQYF
d_call: -; v_call: TRBV6-1; clone_size: -; j_call: TRBJ2-5; cdr3_length: 13; cdr3_nt: TGTGCCAGCACTCGTCCGGTTGGGGGGACCCAGTACTTC; cdr3_aa: CASTRPVGGTQYF
d_call: -; v_call: TRBV11-2; clone_size: -; j_call: TRBJ2-7; cdr3_length: 15; cdr3_nt: TGTGCCAGCAGCCCCTTGGAAGCGGCCCACTATAAGCAGTACTTC; cdr3_aa: CASSPLEAAHYKQYF
d_call: -; v_call: TRBV10-3; clone_size: -; j_call: TRBJ1-4; cdr3_length: 13; cdr3_nt: TGTGCCCCCGTTTGGACATGTGATGAAAAACTATTTTTT; cdr3_aa: CAPVWTCDEKLFF